This T cell receptor beta chain was sequenced during a study of shared clonotypes between healthy human individuals. As for the study in general: Each donor contributed plates that comprised three CD4 naive, three CD4 memory, two CD8 naive and one CD8 memory.

Sequencing was performed with immunoSEQ multiplex PCR; in TCRdb, only in-frame clones are kept and a portion is missing. The profile shows more than 900,000 clones, around 78% of them singletons. Trimming took 3 bases from V and 4 from J; bases not matched to a gene: 12. The CDR3 runs to 17 residues. Germline V gene lookup returns CDR1 SGHTA and CDR2 FQGTGA. This receptor was taken from a man younger than 35 in good health. Some clones in this sample may be carry-over from other donors' samples. The sample comprised memory CD4+ T cells from PBMCs. Noted subset: CD45RA-negative fraction. The V call is TRBV7-3, the J call TRBJ1-1; TRBD1 matches at 9 bases. In DNA form, the CDR3 reads TGTGCCAGCAGCTTTTGGAGCCGGGACAGGGAGTTCACTGAAGCTTTCTTT. Encoded protein: CASSFWSRDREFTEAFF.